Sequencing of this TCR beta chain was carried out in a study of shared clonotypes between healthy human individuals. Sequencing was performed with immunoSEQ multiplex PCR; in TCRdb, only in-frame clones are kept and a portion is missing. The data hold about 2.4 million clones, with over 85% observed a single time. The CDR3 runs 15 residues. Germline assignment: CDR1 SGHRS and CDR2 YFSETQ. V shed 5 bases and J 5 bases; nucleotides not matched to a gene: 7. This sequence joins TRBV5-1 and TRBJ2-4; 10 bases agree with TRBD1. This TCR came from a man aged 18 to 30 in good health. Some clones in this sample may be carry-over from other donors' samples. Sequencing was performed on naive CD4+ T cells from PBMCs. Subset defined: CD45RA+ positively selected. CDR3 coding DNA: TGCGCCAGCAGTTGGGTGGGGACAGGGGAAAACATTCAGTACTTC. This codes for CASSWVGTGENIQYF.